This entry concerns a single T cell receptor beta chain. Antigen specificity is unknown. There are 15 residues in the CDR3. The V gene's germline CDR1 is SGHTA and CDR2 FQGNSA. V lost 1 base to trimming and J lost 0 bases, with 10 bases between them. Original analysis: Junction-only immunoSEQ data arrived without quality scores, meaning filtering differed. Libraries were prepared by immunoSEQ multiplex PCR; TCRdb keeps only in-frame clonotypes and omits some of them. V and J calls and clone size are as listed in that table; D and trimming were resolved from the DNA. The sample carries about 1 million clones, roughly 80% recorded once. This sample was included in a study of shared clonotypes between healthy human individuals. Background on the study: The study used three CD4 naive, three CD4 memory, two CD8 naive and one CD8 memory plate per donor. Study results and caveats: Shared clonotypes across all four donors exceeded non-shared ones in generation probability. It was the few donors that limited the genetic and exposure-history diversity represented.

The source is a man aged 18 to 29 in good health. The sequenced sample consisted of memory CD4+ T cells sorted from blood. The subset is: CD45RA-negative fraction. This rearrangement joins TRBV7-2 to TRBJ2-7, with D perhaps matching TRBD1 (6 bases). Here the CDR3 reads CASSLGGGSSYEQYF. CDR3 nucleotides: TGTGCCAGCAGCTTAGGAGGGGGAAGCTCCTACGAGCAGTACTTC.